The present entry profiles one TCR beta chain with its context. The clone's antigen remains unknown. Base qualities were left out, and no much larger clone turns up one base away. Library prep was done by 5' RACE. TCRdb lists the instrument as Illumina HiSeq 2500. The second PCR ran for roughly 7 to 11 cycles and used a J-beta primer mix along with a sample-barcoded 5' primer. A template-switch 5' adaptor carrying 12 random nucleotides introduced a unique molecular identifier onto each TCR beta cDNA molecule. Each sample yielded at least 2.5 million CDR3-containing paired-end reads. First-strand cDNA synthesis was performed from all RNA using the Mint cDNA synthesis kit, with priming by a TRBC-specific oligonucleotide. After uracil-DNA glycosylase treatment, a first 18-cycle PCR used universal primers M1SS and BC2_uni_R on all cDNA. The original methods were these. For normalization, 1 million high-quality reads, each with a distinct molecular identifier, were randomly selected from each sample. Instead of being binned into consensus sequences, reads that shared molecular identifiers were thrown out. MiTCR, set to a Q25 quality threshold and the strictest error-elimination algorithm, was used for CDR3 identification, clonotype clustering and error correction. A nonparametric unseen species model with Euler transformation was used to estimate lower-bound total TCR beta diversity. TCRdb ran its own pipeline on the public reads, namely fastp trimming at Q25 and MiXCR clone calling, and kept in-frame beta chains. A single entry per CDR3 protein holds the most common genes and DNA from its merged rows. The V and J calls reflect TCRdb's pipeline rather than the authors' work. The sample contains under 1 million distinct CDR3 sequences, approximately 48% of them found a single time. About 19% of the sample comes from the top ten.

The source of the sample is a study of blood T cells in healthy people across ages (dated by TCRdb to the mid-2010s). A note on the overall study: In model experiments, template switching captured roughly one uniquely barcoded TCR beta cDNA molecule for every two T cells. Using deep sequencing normalized with unique cDNA molecular identifiers, the study measured how TCR beta repertoire diversity changes with age. The donors were split into four age groups: young (average around 17 years), middle-aged (about 40), aged (roughly 60) and long-lived (approximately 80). To avoid experimental bias, donors of different ages were spread randomly across the sequencing lanes. Two additional independent replicas of 1 million unique cDNA reads from the same blood draw were analyzed for two donors (one aged 18 to 29 and one aged 80 or older).

Points the paper makes about the study in general: Observed TCR beta diversity correlated strongly with the percentage of naive T cells measured by flow cytometry. Estimates of total diversity from one million sequenced T cells were regarded as lower bounds and underestimates. As age increased, observed TCR beta diversity per million T cells dropped in a roughly linear way, and a significant reduction was already evident by age 40. Compared with the aged group, the long-lived group had more naive CD4+ T cells, fewer expanded clones and increased TCR diversity, a pattern suggesting age selection. Bulk unsorted PBMC profiling prevented conclusive comparison of naive and antigen-experienced compartments. Because the CMV infection status of the donors was unknown, age-related changes in expanded clonotypes may potentially have been confounded.

Systemically healthy Caucasian individuals from Russia, approximately 39 in total and aged about 6 to 95 years, were included as donors. Each donor gave approximately 9.3 milliliters of peripheral blood, collected into EDTA-treated Vacutainer tubes. PBMCs were isolated by Ficoll-Paque density-gradient centrifugation, with at least 6.5 million obtained per sample. Trizol reagent was used to extract total RNA from the PBMCs, yielding at least 5.5 micrograms per sample. Naive CD45RAhigh/CD27high T cell percentages were measured by flow cytometry on a PBMC aliquot from every donor. The TCR was taken from a man aged 60 to 69 in good health. The specimen sequenced was blood.

The CDR3 protein: CASETGSWDEQYF. The bases are TGTGCCAGCGAAACAGGGTCATGGGACGAGCAGTACTTC. The chain is assembled from TRBV7-3 and TRBJ2-7, and the D gene may be TRBD1, 6 bases matching. The CDR3 runs 13 amino acids, cysteine and phenylalanine included. Of the read, only the CDR3 DNA is kept; its 39 bases are in frame from base 1. The CDR1 and CDR2 encoded by the germline V gene are SGHTA and FQGTGA. Trimming costs V 8 bases and J 5 bases, and their ends lie 16 bases apart.